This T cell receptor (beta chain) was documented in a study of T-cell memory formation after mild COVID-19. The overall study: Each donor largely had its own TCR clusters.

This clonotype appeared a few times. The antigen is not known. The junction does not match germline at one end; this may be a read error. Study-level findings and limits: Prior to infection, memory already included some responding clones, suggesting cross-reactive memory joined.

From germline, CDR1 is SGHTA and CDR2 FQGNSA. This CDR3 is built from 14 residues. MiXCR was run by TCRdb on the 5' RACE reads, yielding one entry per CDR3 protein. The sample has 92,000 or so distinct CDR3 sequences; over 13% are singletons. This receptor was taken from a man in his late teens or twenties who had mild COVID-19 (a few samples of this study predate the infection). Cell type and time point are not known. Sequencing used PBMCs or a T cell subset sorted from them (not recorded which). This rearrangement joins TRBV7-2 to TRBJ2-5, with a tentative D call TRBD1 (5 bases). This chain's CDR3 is CASSFPIDSWTLVF. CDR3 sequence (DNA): TGTGCCAGCAGCTTCCCTATCGACAGCTGGACGTTGGTATTC.